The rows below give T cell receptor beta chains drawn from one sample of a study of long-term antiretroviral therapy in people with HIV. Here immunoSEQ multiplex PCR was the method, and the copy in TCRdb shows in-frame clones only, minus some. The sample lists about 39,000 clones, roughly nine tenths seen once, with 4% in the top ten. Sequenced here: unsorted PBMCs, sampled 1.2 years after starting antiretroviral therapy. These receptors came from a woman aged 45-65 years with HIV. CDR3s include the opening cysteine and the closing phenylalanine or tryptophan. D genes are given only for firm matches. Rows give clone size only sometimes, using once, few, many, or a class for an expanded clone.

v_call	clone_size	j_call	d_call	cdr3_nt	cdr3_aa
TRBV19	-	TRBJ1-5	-	TGTGCCAGCGCAGGGGTAGGACAGCCCCAGCATTTT	CASAGVGQPQHF
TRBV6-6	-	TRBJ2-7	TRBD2	TGTGCCAGCAGTTACGTCAGCGGGGGCACCTACGAGCAGTACTTC	CASSYVSGGTYEQYF
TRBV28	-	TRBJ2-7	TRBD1	TGTGCCAGCAGTCGACAGGGGTACCCCTACGAGCAGTACTTC	CASSRQGYPYEQYF
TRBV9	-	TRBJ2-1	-	TGTGCCAGCAGCGTAGCTCCCAAGTATGAGCAGTTCTTC	CASSVAPKYEQFF
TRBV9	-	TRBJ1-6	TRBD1	TGTGCCAGCAGCCCCGTGACAGGGATAAATTCACCCCTCCACTTT	CASSPVTGINSPLHF
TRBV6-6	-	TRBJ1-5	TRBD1	TGTGCCACCAGGGGGAACCAGCCCCAGCATTTT	CATRGNQPQHF
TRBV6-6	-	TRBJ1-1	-	TGTGCCAGCAGTTACCAGGGAGGAACTGAAGCTTTCTTT	CASSYQGGTEAFF
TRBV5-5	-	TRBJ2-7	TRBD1	TGTGCCAGCAGCTTTAAAGGGACAGGGGCCTACGAGCAGTACTTC	CASSFKGTGAYEQYF
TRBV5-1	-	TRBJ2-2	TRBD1	TGCGCCAGCAGCTTGGGGGCAGGGGGCAACGGGGAGCTGTTTTTT	CASSLGAGGNGELFF
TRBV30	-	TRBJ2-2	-	TGTGCCTGGAGTGTGTCCCCCGGGGAGCTGTTTTTT	CAWSVSPGELFF
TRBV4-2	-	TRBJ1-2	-	TGTGCCAGCAGCCAAGACTTGGAGGGTTCTGTTGGCTACACCTTC	CASSQDLEGSVGYTF
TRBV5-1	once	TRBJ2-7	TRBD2	TGCGCCAGCAGCTCCAGTGGACTAGCGGCTTCCTACGAGCAGTACTTC	CASSSSGLAASYEQYF
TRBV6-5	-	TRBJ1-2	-	TGTGCCAGCAGTTACGTCGGAGGGGCAGACTATGGCTACACCTTC	CASSYVGGADYGYTF
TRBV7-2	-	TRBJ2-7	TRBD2	TGTGCCAGCAGCTTAGGAGCGGGGGGAGGGCAGTACTTC	CASSLGAGGGQYF
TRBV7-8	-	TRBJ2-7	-	TGTGCCAGCAGCTCTTTAGGGGCCGACAGTTACGAGCAGTACTTC	CASSSLGADSYEQYF
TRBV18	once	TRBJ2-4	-	TGTGCCAGCTCACCAGGAGAAAACATTCAGTACTTC	CASSPGENIQYF
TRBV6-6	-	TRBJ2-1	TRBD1	TGTGCCAGCAGAGGACAGGGGGCTGGTGAGCAGTTCTTC	CASRGQGAGEQFF
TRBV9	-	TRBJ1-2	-	TGTGCCAGCAGCGTAGGCGGGGGAGACTATGGCTACACCTTC	CASSVGGGDYGYTF
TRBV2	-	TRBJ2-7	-	TGTGCCTCCTCAGGGGAGGGCCAGGGGGCTTACGAGCAGTACTTC	CASSGEGQGAYEQYF
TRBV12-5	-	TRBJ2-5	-	TGTGCTAGTGGTTTGGTACATCGGGGGCCGCAAGAGACCCAGTACTTC	CASGLVHRGPQETQYF
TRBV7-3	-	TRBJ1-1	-	TGTGCCAGCAGCTCCGAGTCCCCGAGTACTGAAGCTTTCTTT	CASSSESPSTEAFF
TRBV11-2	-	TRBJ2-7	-	TGTGCCAGCAGCTTAGGGTCCTACGAGCAGTACTTC	CASSLGSYEQYF
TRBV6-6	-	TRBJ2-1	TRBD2	TGTGCCAGCAGTTCGGCGGGGGATACCAACAATGAGCAGTTCTTC	CASSSAGDTNNEQFF
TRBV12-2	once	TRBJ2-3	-	TGTGCAAGTCGCTCCCCCTCATGGACAGGGTGGGTCACAGATACGCAGTATTTT	CASRSPSWTGWVTDTQYF
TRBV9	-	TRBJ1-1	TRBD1	TGTGCCAGCAGCGTAGCGTCGACAGGGGAAGCTTTCTTT	CASSVASTGEAFF
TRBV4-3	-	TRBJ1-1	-	TGCGCCAGCAGCCAGGAAGAACACACTGAAGCTTTCTTT	CASSQEEHTEAFF
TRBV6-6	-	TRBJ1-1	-	TGTGCCAGCAGTTATATGGGCACTGAAGCTTTCTTT	CASSYMGTEAFF
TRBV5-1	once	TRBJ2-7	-	TGCGCCAGCAGCTTAAACAGGGTCTACGAGCAGTACTTC	CASSLNRVYEQYF
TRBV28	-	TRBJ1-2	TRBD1	TGTGCCAGCAGTTTGTCACAGGGGGCGGGGTATGGCTACACCTTC	CASSLSQGAGYGYTF
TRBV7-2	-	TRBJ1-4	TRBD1	TGTGCCAGCAGCGGACGGACAGGAGAATTTGAAAAACTGTTTTTT	CASSGRTGEFEKLFF
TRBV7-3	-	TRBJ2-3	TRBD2	TGTGCCAGCAGCACTAGAGGCGGGGGGTCAGATACGCAGTATTTT	CASSTRGGGSDTQYF
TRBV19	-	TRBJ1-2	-	TGTGCCAGTAGTTTGACAGAAATCTATGGCTACACCTTC	CASSLTEIYGYTF
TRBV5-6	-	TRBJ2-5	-	TGTGCCAGCAGCTTCCCTACAGGATCTGAGACCCAGTACTTC	CASSFPTGSETQYF
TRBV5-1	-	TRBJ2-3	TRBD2	TGCGCCAGCAGCCCCCCAAGCGGGGAGACAGATACGCAGTATTTT	CASSPPSGETDTQYF
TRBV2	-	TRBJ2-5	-	TGTGCCAGCCCCCGAGACAGAGAGACCCAGTACTTC	CASPRDRETQYF
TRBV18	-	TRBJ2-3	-	TGTGCCAGCTCACCACTAAGGGGCTGGGCAGATACGCAGTATTTT	CASSPLRGWADTQYF
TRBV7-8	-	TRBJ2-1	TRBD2	TGTGCCAGCAGCTTAGGGACCAGCGGGGGGGCCCTATGGGATGAGCAGTTCTTC	CASSLGTSGGALWDEQFF
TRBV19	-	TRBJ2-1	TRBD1	TGTGCCAGTAGGCCGGGACAGGGACCGGGGGAGCAGTTCTTC	CASRPGQGPGEQFF
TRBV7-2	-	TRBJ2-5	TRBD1	TGTGCCAGCAGCTCCCGACAGGGGAATAGGGAGACCCAGTACTTC	CASSSRQGNRETQYF
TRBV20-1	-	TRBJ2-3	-	TGCAGTGCTAGAGATACGCAGTATTTT	CSARDTQYF
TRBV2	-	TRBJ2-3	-	TGTGCCAGCAGTGAAGCGCCTAATACGCAGTATTTT	CASSEAPNTQYF
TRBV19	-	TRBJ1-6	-	TGTGCCAGTAGTATCCCGGCCGGGAATTCACCCCTCCACTTT	CASSIPAGNSPLHF
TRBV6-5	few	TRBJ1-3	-	TGTGCCAGCAGTTACTCGGCCGGGAATGGAAACACCATATATTTT	CASSYSAGNGNTIYF
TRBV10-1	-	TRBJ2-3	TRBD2	TGCGCCAGCAGTGGGGCTAGCGGGGGCACAGATACGCAGTATTTT	CASSGASGGTDTQYF
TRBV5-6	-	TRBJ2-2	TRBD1	TGTGCCAGCAGCCCAGACAGGGGGTTGACCGGGGAGCTGTTTTTT	CASSPDRGLTGELFF
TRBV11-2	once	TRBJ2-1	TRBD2	TGTGCCAGCAGCTCTAGCGGGGGGGCCCCCTACAATGAGCAGTTCTTC	CASSSSGGAPYNEQFF
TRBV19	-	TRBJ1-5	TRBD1	TGTGCCAGTACCATTCGATTCGACAGGGAAGGTCAGCCCCAGCATTTT	CASTIRFDREGQPQHF
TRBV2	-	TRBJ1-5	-	TGTGCCAGCAGTGCGGTCGCGGGGGGACAGCCCCAGCATTTT	CASSAVAGGQPQHF
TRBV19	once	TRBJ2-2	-	TGTGCCAGTAGTATCTGGGCCGGGCCGCTCCCCACCGGGGAGCTGTTTTTT	CASSIWAGPLPTGELFF
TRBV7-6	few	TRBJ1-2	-	TGTGCCAGCAGCAAAGAGAGGGGCCCCTATGGCTACACCTTC	CASSKERGPYGYTF
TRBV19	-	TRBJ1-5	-	TGTGCCAGTAGTATAGAAGCAGGGACTGGACAGCCCCAGCATTTT	CASSIEAGTGQPQHF
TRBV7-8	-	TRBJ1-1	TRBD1	TGTGCCAGCAGCCCCCAGGGGGCTTTAGCTTTTAACACTGAAGCTTTCTTT	CASSPQGALAFNTEAFF
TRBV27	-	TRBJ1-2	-	TGTGCCAGCACCACCATGGGGGGGTCCGGCTACACCTTC	CASTTMGGSGYTF
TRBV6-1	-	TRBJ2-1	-	TGTGCCAGCAGTGGGGGGGGCCACAATGAGCAGTTCTTC	CASSGGGHNEQFF
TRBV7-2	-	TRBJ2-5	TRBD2	TGTGCCAGCAGCTTACTTTCTAGCGGGCGGGCCCAGTACTTC	CASSLLSSGRAQYF
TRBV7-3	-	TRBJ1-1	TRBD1	TGTGCCAGCAGCCCGGGACAGCTAAACACTGAAGCTTTCTTT	CASSPGQLNTEAFF
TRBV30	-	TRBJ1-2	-	TGTGCCTGGAGGTTGCCTATTGCTGGCTATGGCTACACCTTC	CAWRLPIAGYGYTF